The rows below give T cell receptor beta chains drawn from one sample of a study of blood T cell repertoires in COVID-19. The protocol was immunoSEQ multiplex PCR, while the TCRdb copy is restricted to in-frame clones and leaves out a portion. Of 130,000 or so clones listed, roughly 84% were seen once; the top ten hold under 10%. The sample taken for sequencing was peripheral blood. These receptors were collected from a man aged 30 to 45 with COVID-19, enrolled during active disease. CDR3s include the opening cysteine and the closing phenylalanine or tryptophan. D genes are given only for firm matches. Clone size is shown for a subset of rows, as once, few, many or a class of expanded clone.

clone size	D gene	V gene	J gene	CDR3 protein	CDR3 DNA
few	TRBD2	TRBV6-5	TRBJ2-3	CASRDGTSAVNTQYF	TGTGCCAGCAGGGACGGGACTAGCGCGGTGAATACGCAGTATTTT
once	TRBD1	TRBV18	TRBJ1-4	CASSPTGSRRDEKLFF	TGTGCCAGCTCACCGACAGGGTCCCGCCGTGATGAAAAACTGTTTTTT
-	-	TRBV4-1	TRBJ2-6	CASSQEDQGSGANVLTF	TGCGCCAGCAGCCAAGAGGATCAGGGGTCTGGGGCCAACGTCCTGACTTTC
-	TRBD2	TRBV15	TRBJ2-1	CATRGSGSYNEQFF	TGTGCCACCAGAGGTAGCGGGTCCTACAATGAGCAGTTCTTC
-	TRBD2	TRBV27	TRBJ2-3	CASRKLAGGVGDTQYF	TGTGCCAGCAGAAAACTAGCGGGAGGGGTAGGGGATACGCAGTATTTT
few	TRBD1	TRBV14	TRBJ1-5	CASSPQGGQGPNSNQPQHF	TGTGCCAGCAGCCCCCAGGGGGGACAGGGGCCGAATAGCAATCAGCCCCAGCATTTT
-	TRBD2	TRBV27	TRBJ2-7	CASSGLADLSSYEQYF	TGTGCCAGCAGTGGACTAGCGGATTTAAGCTCCTACGAGCAGTACTTC
-	-	TRBV30	TRBJ1-2	CAWSVQGLSYTF	TGTGCCTGGAGTGTGCAGGGGCTAAGCTACACCTTC
-	-	TRBV7-2	TRBJ2-7	CASSPTSHEQYF	TGTGCCAGCAGCCCCACATCGCACGAGCAGTACTTC
few	-	TRBV28	TRBJ1-5	CASSYYGEGRQPQHF	TGTGCCAGCAGTTACTATGGGGAGGGCCGTCAGCCCCAGCATTTT
-	-	TRBV7-2	TRBJ2-5	CASSLSTEETQYF	TGTGCCAGCAGCTTATCAACTGAAGAGACCCAGTACTTC
once	-	TRBV5-1	TRBJ1-1	CASSEGNTEAFF	TGCGCCAGCAGCGAGGGGAACACTGAAGCTTTCTTT
-	TRBD1	TRBV30	TRBJ1-5	CAYTPGTGGNQPQHF	TGTGCCTACACGCCCGGAACAGGGGGCAATCAGCCCCAGCATTTT
-	-	TRBV12-5	TRBJ1-2	CASGLGLNYGYTF	TGTGCTAGTGGTCTCGGACTGAACTATGGCTACACCTTC
-	TRBD2	TRBV29-1	TRBJ2-5	CSATLGLEETQYF	TGCAGCGCTACCCTTGGACTAGAAGAGACCCAGTACTTC
-	TRBD1	TRBV19	TRBJ1-1	CASSIRTGAKMNTEAFF	TGTGCCAGTAGTATCCGGACAGGGGCAAAGATGAACACTGAAGCTTTCTTT
-	TRBD1	TRBV6-5	TRBJ1-5	CASSDDRGRGQPQHF	TGTGCCAGCAGCGATGACAGGGGGCGCGGTCAGCCCCAGCATTTT
-	-	TRBV7-2	TRBJ1-5	CASSLGGYGNQPQHF	TGTGCCAGCAGCTTAGGCGGGTACGGCAATCAGCCCCAGCATTTT
-	-	TRBV9	TRBJ1-1	CASSPRQGADTEAFF	TGTGCCAGCAGCCCTCGACAAGGGGCAGACACTGAAGCTTTCTTT
-	-	TRBV6-5	TRBJ1-2	CASRLPGGIYGYTF	TGTGCCAGCAGACTCCCGGGGGGAATCTATGGCTACACCTTC
-	-	TRBV11-2	TRBJ1-5	CASSLGAGHNQPQHF	TGTGCCAGCAGCTTAGGGGCGGGGCACAATCAGCCCCAGCATTTT
-	-	TRBV29-1	TRBJ2-5	CSVDRGGGQETQYF	TGCAGCGTCGATAGGGGGGGAGGACAAGAGACCCAGTACTTC
-	TRBD1	TRBV6-2/TRBV6-3	TRBJ1-1	CASSHDRVRAFF	TGTGCCAGCAGTCACGACAGGGTTCGAGCTTTCTTT
-	TRBD2	TRBV5-5	TRBJ2-1	CASRPSGGSSYEQFF	TGTGCCAGCAGGCCATCCGGCGGGAGTTCTTATGAGCAGTTCTTC
-	-	TRBV30	TRBJ2-3	CAWSPGLGATDTQYF	TGTGCCTGGAGTCCGGGACTCGGTGCTACAGATACGCAGTATTTT
-	-	TRBV27	TRBJ1-6	CASSPGLLWGISPLHF	TGTGCCAGCAGCCCGGGACTTCTCTGGGGGATTTCACCCCTCCACTTT
-	-	TRBV28	TRBJ1-3	CASHRVSGNTIYF	TGTGCCAGCCACAGGGTGTCTGGAAACACCATATATTTT
-	-	TRBV28	TRBJ1-4	CASSLTGTLREKLFF	TGTGCCAGCAGTTTAACAGGGACCTTACGAGAAAAACTGTTTTTT
-	-	TRBV21-1	TRBJ2-7	CASQVGRQTYEQYF	TGTGCCAGCCAGGTGGGCCGACAGACCTACGAGCAGTACTTC
-	-	TRBV7-2	TRBJ1-1	CASSLDWQMNTEAFF	TGTGCCAGCAGCTTAGATTGGCAGATGAACACTGAAGCTTTCTTT
-	-	TRBV14	TRBJ2-5	CASSISRETQYF	TGTGCCAGCAGTATTAGTAGAGAGACCCAGTACTTC
-	-	TRBV30	TRBJ1-5	CAWSVWEGNQPQHF	TGTGCCTGGAGTGTATGGGAGGGCAATCAGCCCCAGCATTTT
-	TRBD1	TRBV27	TRBJ1-2	CASRRGGRGRLGYTF	TGTGCCAGCAGACGAGGGGGCAGGGGGCGACTTGGCTACACCTTC
-	TRBD1	TRBV30	TRBJ2-7	CAWTPSGTGEQYF	TGTGCCTGGACCCCTTCCGGGACAGGGGAGCAGTACTTC
-	-	TRBV9	TRBJ1-1	CASSVVLGPNTEAFF	TGTGCCAGCAGCGTAGTCCTCGGTCCGAACACTGAAGCTTTCTTT
-	-	TRBV27	TRBJ1-5	CASRGPGHQPQHF	TGTGCCAGCAGGGGTCCAGGGCATCAGCCCCAGCATTTT
-	TRBD1	TRBV11-2	TRBJ2-7	CASSSRDGAGGEQYF	TGTGCCAGCAGCTCACGGGACGGAGCAGGGGGCGAGCAGTACTTC
-	-	TRBV14	TRBJ2-1	CASSQPPGIPYNEQFF	TGTGCCAGCAGCCAACCCCCAGGGATCCCCTACAATGAGCAGTTCTTC
-	-	TRBV5-5	TRBJ1-6	CASSLDRVGNSPLHF	TGTGCCAGCAGCTTGGACAGGGTGGGGAATTCACCCCTCCACTTT
once	TRBD2	TRBV9	TRBJ2-7	CASSESGNPSIGDYEQYF	TGTGCCAGCAGCGAAAGCGGGAACCCTTCCATCGGGGACTACGAGCAGTACTTC
-	TRBD2	TRBV28	TRBJ2-7	CASTPSGMAYEQYF	TGTGCCAGCACTCCCAGCGGGATGGCCTACGAGCAGTACTTC
once	TRBD1	TRBV24-1	TRBJ2-3	CATSESGTGTTRDTQYF	TGTGCCACCAGTGAGTCCGGGACAGGGACAACGAGAGATACGCAGTATTTT
-	-	TRBV5-4	TRBJ2-1	CASGLWGGEQFF	TGTGCCAGCGGACTATGGGGTGGTGAGCAGTTCTTC
-	TRBD2	TRBV3-1/TRBV3-2	TRBJ2-1	CASSQLRRELFNEQFF	TGTGCCAGCAGCCAACTACGGCGGGAGTTGTTCAATGAGCAGTTCTTC
-	-	TRBV7-9	TRBJ1-1	CASSLGRGNTEAFF	TGTGCCAGCAGCTTAGGTAGGGGTAACACTGAAGCTTTCTTT
-	-	TRBV6-1	TRBJ2-7	CASSETPVSYEQYF	TGTGCCAGCAGTGAAACCCCGGTCTCCTACGAGCAGTACTTC
-	TRBD1	TRBV9	TRBJ2-7	CASSARGHGYEQYF	TGTGCCAGCAGCGCCAGGGGGCATGGCTACGAGCAGTACTTC
-	-	TRBV30	TRBJ2-1	CAWSGASRSSYNEQFF	TGTGCCTGGAGTGGGGCTAGCAGGAGCTCCTACAATGAGCAGTTCTTC
-	TRBD1	TRBV4-3	TRBJ1-6	CASSQDPYTGGVSPLHF	TGCGCCAGCAGCCAAGACCCTTACACAGGGGGCGTTTCACCCCTCCACTTT
few	-	TRBV7-9	TRBJ2-1	CASSMGGYRTNYNEQFF	TGTGCCAGCTCCATGGGTGGATATCGGACTAATTACAATGAGCAGTTCTTC
-	-	TRBV14	TRBJ1-2	CASSGGLMTGGYTF	TGTGCCAGCAGCGGTGGACTTATGACAGGTGGCTACACCTTC
-	TRBD1	TRBV20-1	TRBJ2-1	CSAIGDSEQFF	TGCAGTGCTATAGGGGACAGTGAGCAGTTCTTC
-	-	TRBV6-5	TRBJ2-3	CAGERGAQSDTQYF	TGTGCCGGCGAACGGGGGGCCCAATCAGATACGCAGTATTTT
once	-	TRBV9	TRBJ2-3	CASSPSGHRTDTQYF	TGTGCCAGCTCGCCCAGCGGGCACCGCACAGATACGCAGTATTTT
-	TRBD2	TRBV15	TRBJ2-3	CATSRDRWVAGIDTQYF	TGTGCCACCAGCAGAGACCGGTGGGTAGCGGGAATTGATACGCAGTATTTT